The 20 T cell receptor beta chains below were found in one sample sequenced in a study of cytomegalovirus exposure and HLA in healthy donors. The primer mix had 60 Vbeta and 13 Jbeta primers. Sequencing was performed with immunoSEQ multiplex PCR; in TCRdb, only in-frame clones are kept and a portion is missing. The sample comprises more than 150,000 clones, roughly 74% of which are singletons, and roughly 7.1% rests with the top ten. Sequencing input: PBMCs. Receptor source: a woman in her thirties or forties in good health and CMV-seropositive.

The chain links TRBV28 to TRBJ1-2, with D perhaps TRBD1 (5 bases). The V gene's germline CDR1 is MDHEN and CDR2 SYDVKM. The CDR3 loop spans 14 amino acids. Trimming took off 6 bases at V and 0 bases at J, with 11 bases between the two ends. The CDR3 loop reads CASSPGTSNYGYTF. The DNA of the CDR3 is TGTGCCAGCAGCCCTGGGACTTCTAACTATGGCTACACCTTC.

This chain connects TRBV11-2 to TRBJ2-7, with 9 positions matching TRBD1. This CDR3 contains 13 residues. Germline CDR1 and CDR2: SGHAT and FQNNGV. V shed 5 bases, J shed 5 bases, and the junction held 4 bases outside the gene matches. The CDR3 DNA reads TGTGCCAGCAGCCGTGACAGGGGGAACGAGCAGTACTTC. This gives the protein CASSRDRGNEQYF.

This clone was detected only once. J is TRBJ1-4 and V is TRBV11-2, with TRBD1 identical over 8 bases. The CDR3 sequence is 17 residues long. J gave up 7 bases and V 6 bases, and 16 bases lay outside the gene matches. Germline assignment: CDR1 SGHAT and CDR2 FQNNGV. The CDR3 region has the DNA TGTGCCAGCAGTTTAAGATCTAGACAGGGGTTGGGTGAAAAACTGTTTTTT. This translates into CASSLRSRQGLGEKLFF.

The CDR3 spells CAISESGSRDEQYF. The CDR3 DNA reads TGTGCCATCAGTGAGTCGGGTAGCCGGGACGAGCAGTACTTC. The chain carries TRBV10-3 and TRBJ2-7; D remains unclear. The CDR3 is made up of 14 amino acids. The germline V gene has CDR1 ENHRY and CDR2 SYGVKD. The V end lost 0 bases, the J end lost 5 bases, and 11 bases lay between the germline ends.

Regarding this clone: Additional DNA sequences in this sample encode the identical CDR3. The chain carries TRBV10-3 and TRBJ2-7; 10 bases match TRBD1. Germline V CDR1 and CDR2: ENHRY, SYGVKD. J gave up 4 bases and V 5 bases, and 11 bases lay outside the gene matches. The CDR3 has 16 residues. This CDR3 is CAISSIAGTGDYEQYF. DNA for the CDR3: TGTGCCATCAGTTCCATCGCGGGGACAGGGGATTACGAGCAGTACTTC.

The chain combines TRBV6-5 with TRBJ1-1; 9 bases match TRBD1. The germline gives CDR1 MNHEY, CDR2 SVGAGI. The CDR3 sequence is 15 residues long. Trimming removed 7 bases from V and 4 bases from J; junction bases left unmatched: 10. CDR3 sequence reads: CASTGQGFSGTEAFF. Written as DNA, the CDR3 is TGTGCCAGCACGGGACAGGGCTTTAGTGGCACTGAAGCTTTCTTT.

The chain recombines TRBV28 with TRBJ2-5, with 12 bases fitting TRBD2. The assigned J gene may be wrong: the sequence end matches TRBJ2-7 better. The CDR3 extends over 15 amino acids. From germline, CDR1 is MDHEN and CDR2 SYDVKM. CDR3 loop: CASSSSGGGSYEQYF. CDR3 sequence (DNA): TGTGCCAGCAGTTCTAGCGGGGGGGGTTCCTACGAGCAGTACTTC.

This chain links TRBV4-2 with TRBJ2-7; 11 bases agree with TRBD2. Germline CDR1 and CDR2: LGHNA and YNFKEQ. CDR3 length: 16 residues. Trimming at V came to 5 bases and at J to 6 bases, leaving 12 bases not matched to a gene. CDR3: CASSTPAGTSGAEQYF. In nucleotides, the CDR3 is TGTGCCAGCAGCACCCCCGCCGGGACTAGCGGTGCCGAGCAGTACTTC.

This clone has a single count. The junction differs from germline at one of its ends, possibly a read error. The same CDR3 can be traced to other DNA sequences in this sample. V gene TRBV11-2 combines with J gene TRBJ1-1; maybe TRBD1 (5 bases). The CDR3 covers 16 residues. Germline assignment: CDR1 SGHAT and CDR2 FQNNGV. CDR3 nucleotides: TGTGCCAGCAGCCCAAGCGGTCCCCGGGGGAACACTGAGGCTTTCTTT. Translation gives CASSPSGPRGNTEAFF. Filled out from reference TRBV11-2 and TRBJ1-1, the complete variable domain reads EAGVAQSPRYKIIEKRQSVAFWCNPISGHATLYWYQQILGQGPKLLIQFQNNGVVDDSQLPKDRFSAERLKGVDSTLKIQPAKLEDSAVYLCASSPSGPRGNTEAFFGQGTRLTVV.

This clone was detected only a few times. This chain joins TRBV29-1 and TRBJ2-3; D might be TRBD2 (5 bases). V was pared by 7 bases and J by 10 bases, with 12 bases between. There are 10 residues in the CDR3. Germline V lookup: CDR1 SQVTM, CDR2 ANQGSEA. The CDR3 protein is CSGQEVAQYF. The CDR3 DNA follows: TGCAGCGGCCAGGAGGTTGCGCAGTATTTT.

This clone appeared once. The J gene is TRBJ1-3, the V gene TRBV9, with D possibly being TRBD1 (6 bases). Trimming cost V 5 bases and J 7 bases, with 10 bases left between them. The germline V gene has CDR1 SGDLS and CDR2 YYNGEE. The CDR3 spans 12 residues. The CDR3 DNA follows: TGTGCCAGCAGTCACCAGGGGAACACCATATATTTT. It codes for CASSHQGNTIYF.

V is TRBV11-3 and J is TRBJ1-3; 7 bases are a match to TRBD1. The V gene's germline CDR1 is SGHNT and CDR2 YENEEA. This CDR3 contains 18 residues. With V trimmed by 3 bases and J by 2 bases, 13 bases remained unmatched. This CDR3 reads CASSLGAPGQPTGNTIYF. The CDR3 coding sequence is TGTGCCAGCAGCTTGGGGGCTCCGGGACAGCCCACTGGAAACACCATATATTTT.

This chain uses TRBV27 with TRBJ2-1; no clear D. V lost 3 bases and J lost 7, with 7 bases in between. Germline V gives CDR1 MNHEY, CDR2 SMNVEV (reference sequence). The CDR3 covers 12 residues. Here the CDR3 DNA reads TGTGCCAGCAGTTTTCCCGGGAATGAGCAGTTCTTC. Residues: CASSFPGNEQFF.

V is TRBV7-3 and J is TRBJ2-1; 9 bases match TRBD2. Germline V lookup: CDR1 SGHTA, CDR2 FQGTGA. Trimming took 2 bases from V and 4 from J; bases not matched to a gene: 6. CDR3 length: 16 amino acids. CDR3 protein: CASSLAAGGGYNEQFF. Here the CDR3 DNA reads TGTGCCAGCAGCTTAGCGGCGGGAGGGGGTTACAATGAGCAGTTCTTC. Complete variable domain (other parts from reference TRBV7-3 and TRBJ2-1): GAGVSQTPSNKVTEKGKYVELRCDPISGHTALYWYRQSLGQGPEFLIYFQGTGAADDSGLPNDRFFAVRPEGSVSTLKIQRTERGDSAVYLCASSLAAGGGYNEQFFGPGTRLTVL.

Worth noting for this clone: An end of the junction differs from the germline gene, which may be a read error. The V and J genes are TRBV28 and TRBJ2-1; TRBD2 might be the D (6 bases). This CDR3 is 16 amino acids long. Germline-derived CDR1 and CDR2 are MDHEN and SYDVKM. The CDR3 sequence is CASSSWGGDSDNEQFF. The CDR3 nucleotides are TGTGCCAGCAGTTCCTGGGGCGGGGACTCCGACAATGAGCAGTTCTTC.

This clone was seen more than once but under ten times. The sample holds other DNA sequences that translate to the same CDR3. The chain employs TRBV18 and TRBJ1-2, with 8 bases matching TRBD1. V lost 4 bases and J lost 8; bases outside the gene matches: 6. CDR1 and CDR2 (germline): KGHSH, LQKENI. CDR3 length: 13 residues. The CDR3 coding sequence is TGTGCCAGCTCACTACCGACAGGGGACGGCTACACCTTC. Amino acids: CASSLPTGDGYTF.

V is TRBV18 and J is TRBJ2-1, with D possibly TRBD2 on 5 matching bases. The germline CDR1 and CDR2 sequences are KGHSH and LQKENI. V was shortened by 5 bases and J by 3 bases, with 5 bases between the two germline ends. The CDR3 loop spans 12 amino acids. CDR3 DNA: TGTGCCAGCTCAAGCGGCTACAATGAGCAGTTCTTC. Translated, it gives CASSSGYNEQFF.

This clone came up once. The gene calls are TRBV18 and TRBJ1-3; perhaps TRBD1 as D (5 bases). V lost 2 bases and J 0 bases, leaving 11 bases between the germline ends. The CDR3 is 16 amino acids. Germline V gene data show CDR1 as KGHSH and CDR2 as LQKENI. CDR3 nucleotide sequence: TGTGCCAGCTCACCAGGACAATCGTACTCTGGAAACACCATATATTTT. Translating gives CASSPGQSYSGNTIYF.

The chain employs TRBV7-2 and TRBJ1-4; D might be TRBD1 (6 bases). Per germline, CDR1 SGHTA and CDR2 FQGNSA. V shed 5 bases and J shed 2 bases, with 15 bases lying between them. CDR3 length: 16 amino acids. The CDR3 is CASSVQGELTNEKLFF. The CDR3 DNA is TGTGCCAGCAGCGTACAGGGAGAGTTGACTAATGAAAAACTGTTTTTT.

This chain connects TRBV19 to TRBJ2-7, with 11 nucleotides matching TRBD2. The CDR3 is made up of 16 amino acids. The trim removed 4 bases at V and 2 bases at J, leaving 7 bases unmatched. Germline CDR1 and CDR2: LNHDA and SQIVND (reference sequence). CDR3 sequence (DNA): TGTGCCAGTAGTACCGGTAGCGGGAGGGGCACCTACGAGCAGTACTTC. Protein sequence: CASSTGSGRGTYEQYF.